One and the same sample provided the 23 T cell receptor beta chains below, sequenced in a study of cytomegalovirus exposure and HLA in healthy donors. In the PCR, 60 Vbeta and 13 Jbeta primers were used. Clones were read by immunoSEQ multiplex PCR, and TCRdb kept only the in-frame ones, dropping some. The sample contains under 250,000 clones, around four fifths of which appear only once. Sequencing used PBMCs. Source of these receptors: a boy aged 5-17 years in good health and CMV-seronegative.

This chain's CDR3 is CAISAGQQCGYTF. In DNA, the CDR3 is TGTGCCATCTCCGCAGGGCAGCAGTGTGGCTACACCTTC. The chain is built from TRBV10-3 and TRBJ1-2; weak D call: TRBD1 (5 bases). Germline V CDR1 and CDR2: ENHRY, SYGVKD. The CDR3 has 13 amino acids. V lost 8 bases and J lost 7, with 17 bases in between.

The V gene is TRBV5-1, the J gene TRBJ2-5; 7 bases are shared with TRBD1. Germline V gene sequence: CDR1 SGHRS, CDR2 YFSETQ. V lost 4 bases and J lost 2; bases outside the gene matches: 5. The length of the CDR3 is 14 residues. CDR3 loop: CASSPGQEQETQYF. The CDR3 region has the DNA TGCGCCAGCAGCCCCGGACAGGAGCAAGAGACCCAGTACTTC.

V is TRBV7-2 and J is TRBJ2-1; 8 bases agree with TRBD2. V shed 3 bases and J 3 bases; nucleotides not matched to a gene: 7. Germline V gene lookup returns CDR1 SGHTA and CDR2 FQGNSA. There are 16 residues in the CDR3. The CDR3 coding sequence is TGTGCCAGCAGCTTTGGCACTAGCGGAAACTACAATGAGCAGTTCTTC. This encodes CASSFGTSGNYNEQFF.

This chain joins TRBV28 and TRBJ1-4; D gene unclear. There are 16 residues in the CDR3. The germline gives CDR1 MDHEN, CDR2 SYDVKM. Trimming took 8 bases from V and 8 from J, leaving 24 bases between them. This CDR3 is CASRLGLRVRVEKLFF. CDR3 DNA: TGTGCCAGCCGGCTGGGGTTGAGGGTCCGGGTCGAAAAACTGTTTTTT.

This clone occurred a few times. The chain couples TRBV30 to TRBJ1-2; D remains ambiguous. This CDR3 spans 13 amino acids. In germline, CDR1 is GTSNPN, CDR2 SVGIG (reference sequence). V dropped 3 bases and J dropped 4 bases, with 12 bases sitting between them. The CDR3 loop reads CAWSQAVGYGYTF. CDR3 DNA: TGTGCCTGGAGCCAGGCCGTGGGCTATGGCTACACCTTC.

The V and J genes are TRBV29-1 and TRBJ1-1, with D perhaps TRBD1 (5 bases). Trimming pared 4 bases from V and 4 bases from J, leaving 22 bases between. CDR1 is SQVTM, CDR2 ANQGSEA, per germline. The CDR3 extends over 16 amino acids. The CDR3 reads CSVVPGAGPSSTEAFF. For the CDR3, the DNA is TGCAGCGTTGTTCCCGGGGCGGGGCCCTCGAGCACTGAAGCTTTCTTT.

This clone was recorded a few times. CDR3: CASSNSLLADTQYF. The DNA for the CDR3 is TGTGCCAGCAGCAACAGCCTCCTCGCAGATACGCAGTATTTT. This chain uses TRBV7-9 with TRBJ2-3; D remains ambiguous. Germline V gene data show CDR1 as SEHNR and CDR2 as FQNEAQ (reference sequence). V was trimmed by 5 bases and J by 4 bases, leaving 13 bases between them. This CDR3 contains 14 residues.

The chain couples TRBV11-3 to TRBJ1-3; D not certain. Between the trimmed V and J ends, which lost 1 base and 3 bases, there was a span of 13 bases. Germline loops: CDR1 SGHNT, CDR2 YENEEA. CDR3 length equals 16 residues. The CDR3 DNA reads TGTGCCAGCAGCTTAGGGGAGGGTCTCAATGGAAACACCATATATTTT. It yields the protein CASSLGEGLNGNTIYF.

This sequence joins TRBV27 and TRBJ1-6; 9 positions agree with TRBD1. The germline gives CDR1 MNHEY, CDR2 SMNVEV (reference sequence). This CDR3 region has 16 residues. Trimming cost V 7 bases and J 0 bases; bases outside gene matches: 4. Here the CDR3 DNA reads TGTGCCAGCACCGGGACAGGGAACTCCTATAATTCACCCCTCCACTTT. Residues: CASTGTGNSYNSPLHF.

The chain's CDR3 is CASSAYPGSSYEQYF. The CDR3 DNA follows: TGTGCCAGCTCAGCTTACCCGGGGAGCTCCTACGAGCAGTACTTC. The V gene is TRBV11-1, the J gene TRBJ2-7; a weak D match, TRBD2 (5 bases). This CDR3 has 15 amino acids. Looked up from germline, CDR1 is SGHAT and CDR2 is FQDESV (reference sequence). V lost 8 bases, J lost 0 bases, and 17 bases lay in between.

This clone was recorded only once. This CDR3 is CASSPPQHLNTEAFF. DNA of the CDR3: TGTGCCAGTAGTCCCCCACAGCATTTGAACACTGAAGCTTTCTTT. The rearrangement joins TRBV19 to TRBJ1-1; no clear D. The ends were cut back, 5 bases at V and 0 bases at J, with 13 bases in the middle. The CDR3 covers 15 residues. The germline CDR1 and CDR2 sequences are LNHDA and SQIVND (reference sequence).

The chain has TRBV10-1 and TRBJ1-2; perhaps TRBD1 as D (5 bases). V lost 3 bases and J lost 0, with 11 bases in between. The CDR3 extends over 15 amino acids. Germline CDR1 WNHNN, CDR2 SYGVQD (reference sequence). The CDR3 nucleotides are TGCGCCAGCAGTGACAGGGCAGCAACTAACTATGGCTACACCTTC. It encodes CASSDRAATNYGYTF.

The chain uses TRBV5-1 and TRBJ2-1; TRBD2 matches 10 bases. J gave up 3 bases and V 0 bases, and 9 bases lay outside the gene matches. The CDR3 consists of 18 residues. CDR1 is SGHRS, CDR2 YFSETQ, per germline. The CDR3 nucleotides are TGCGCCAGCAGCTTGGCAAAGGGGGGGACTAGCGTCTACAATGAGCAGTTCTTC. Translation gives CASSLAKGGTSVYNEQFF.

As to this clone: Different DNA sequences within this sample yield the same CDR3. The rearrangement joins TRBV2 to TRBJ2-3, with D perhaps TRBD2 (6 bases). Germline lookup yields CDR1 SNHLY and CDR2 FYNNEI. V gave up 4 bases and J gave up 0 bases, with 11 bases separating them. The CDR3 consists of 15 residues. The CDR3 DNA reads TGTGCCAGCAGTGTATGGGACTTAAGCACAGATACGCAGTATTTT. This encodes CASSVWDLSTDTQYF.

The chain is built from TRBV5-4 and TRBJ2-7, with a weak D call TRBD2 (6 bases). Trimming took 0 bases from V and 4 from J, leaving 14 bases between them. The germline gives CDR1 SGHNT, CDR2 YYREEE (reference sequence). The CDR3 is made up of 15 amino acids. CDR3 nucleotides: TGTGCCAGCAGCTTGGCCGGGGGTGGAGGATACGAGCAGTACTTC. Amino acid sequence: CASSLAGGGGYEQYF.

The chain is built from TRBV14 and TRBJ2-1; D uncertain. The V and J ends lost 5 bases and 1 base respectively, with 9 bases between them. CDR3 length equals 14 residues. Germline V gene data show CDR1 as SGHDN and CDR2 as FVKESK. The CDR3 sequence is CASSAARSYNEQFF. The CDR3 DNA reads as TGTGCCAGCAGCGCCGCGCGATCCTACAATGAGCAGTTCTTC.

The rearrangement uses TRBV11-2 and TRBJ1-1, with a possible D match to TRBD1 (6 bases). The CDR3 is made up of 16 amino acids. V was cut by 1 base and J by 8 bases, with 20 bases left in between. Germline assignment: CDR1 SGHAT and CDR2 FQNNGV. CDR3 amino acids: CASSLVAGAPSLEAFF. The CDR3 coding sequence is TGTGCCAGCAGCTTAGTCGCGGGGGCCCCAAGCTTAGAAGCTTTCTTT.

V and J are TRBV4-2 and TRBJ2-1, with D perhaps matching TRBD2 (5 bases). From germline, CDR1 is LGHNA and CDR2 YNFKEQ. Trimming cost V 4 bases and J 5 bases, with 15 bases left between them. The CDR3 is made up of 15 amino acids. In DNA, the CDR3 is TGTGCCAGCAGCCGGTTAGCGCTCATTAACAATGAGCAGTTCTTC. It codes for CASSRLALINNEQFF.

This sequence joins TRBV5-5 and TRBJ2-7; D is undetermined. V dropped 0 bases and J dropped 4 bases, with 8 bases sitting between them. The germline CDR1 and CDR2 sequences are SGHKS and YYEKEE (reference sequence). This CDR3 is built from 13 residues. CDR3 amino acids: CASSLGLEYEQYF. The CDR3 DNA follows: TGTGCCAGCAGCTTGGGGTTGGAGTACGAGCAGTACTTC.

This clone was counted between two and nine times. The chain employs TRBV6-5 and TRBJ1-1; TRBD1 matches at 7 bases. Germline CDR1 MNHEY, CDR2 SVGAGI. This CDR3 has 13 amino acids. The V segment lost 0 bases and the J segment 10 bases; nucleotides outside the gene matches: 5. The DNA for the CDR3 is TGTGCCAGCAGTTACTCGAGTGAGGGGGCAGCTTTCTTT. This codes for CASSYSSEGAAFF.

In its sample, this clone was seen once. V gene TRBV2 combines with J gene TRBJ2-7; TRBD1 might be the D (6 bases). The germline V gene encodes CDR1 SNHLY and CDR2 FYNNEI. Trimming took off 3 bases at V and 4 bases at J, with 10 bases between the two ends. The CDR3 spans 13 residues. The CDR3 protein is CASSDRGAYEQYF. CDR3 in DNA: TGTGCCAGCAGTGACAGGGGTGCATACGAGCAGTACTTC.

Comment on this clone: A junction boundary mismatches the germline segment, possibly from a read error. The chain links TRBV7-9 to TRBJ1-1; TRBD1 matches at 10 bases. From germline, CDR1 is SEHNR and CDR2 FQNEAQ (reference sequence). The CDR3 consists of 12 residues. CDR3 coding DNA: TGTTCCAGCAGTGAGGGACAGGGGGAAGCTTTCTTT. The encoded protein is CSSSEGQGEAFF. Variable domain in full (rest from reference TRBV7-9 and TRBJ1-1): DTGVSQNPRHKITKRGQNVTFRCDPISEHNRLYWYRQTLGQGPEFLTYFQNEAQLEKSRLLSDRFSAERPKGSFSTLEIQRTEQGDSAMYLCSSSEGQGEAFFGQGTRLTVV.

This rearrangement joins TRBV19 to TRBJ1-2, with 12 bases that match TRBD1. Per germline, CDR1 LNHDA and CDR2 SQIVND (reference sequence). Unmatched junction bases numbered 12, after V lost 7 bases and J lost 3 bases. This CDR3 has 17 residues. CDR3 loop: CASMGQGAFAPYYGYTF. The CDR3 DNA reads TGTGCCAGTATGGGACAGGGGGCGTTCGCCCCCTACTATGGCTACACCTTC.